These T cell receptor beta chains were read from a single sample in a study of neurological immune-mediated disorders. TCRdb ran MiXCR on the 5' RACE reads and lists one entry per CDR3 protein. The sample consists of tens of thousands of distinct CDR3 sequences, roughly 10% of them appearing once. What was sequenced was PBMCs. The receptors originated from a male donor with HTLV-1-associated myelopathy (HAM/TSP). Both conserved end residues are part of each CDR3. The D gene is left open where the match is weak. Expanded clones get a size class; other rows say once, few or many, or leave the size out.

TRBV7-9,-,TRBJ2-5,many,CASSLYLAETQYF,TGTGCCAGCAGCTTATACCTCGCGGAGACCCAGTACTTC
TRBV5-1,TRBD1,TRBJ1-5,many,CASSSTGVGQPQHF,TGCGCCAGCAGCTCTACAGGGGTGGGCCAGCCCCAGCATTTT
TRBV7-9,-,TRBJ2-7,many,CASSIGTTYEQYF,TGTGCCAGCAGCATCGGGACCACCTACGAGCAGTACTTC
TRBV10-3,-,TRBJ1-4,many,CAISESAGGGEKLFF,TGTGCCATCAGTGAGTCGGCGGGCGGGGGTGAAAAACTGTTTTTT
TRBV15,-,TRBJ2-4,many,CATSRDSPLAKNIQYF,TGTGCCACCAGCAGAGATAGTCCGTTAGCCAAAAACATTCAGTACTTC
TRBV24-1,TRBD1,TRBJ1-1,many,CATKTGGDNTEAFF,TGTGCCACCAAGACAGGGGGCGACAACACTGAAGCTTTCTTT
TRBV14,-,TRBJ2-7,many,CASSQGKWAGGIRYF,-
TRBV29-1,TRBD2,TRBJ2-3,many,CSVSASGGATDTQYF,TGCAGCGTCAGCGCTAGCGGGGGGGCCACAGATACGCAGTATTTT
TRBV5-1,TRBD1,TRBJ2-6,many,CASSPTGVGANVLTF,TGCGCCAGCAGCCCTACAGGGGTCGGGGCCAACGTCCTGACTTTC
TRBV6-2/TRBV6-3,TRBD1,TRBJ2-7,many,CASRKTGGAGEQYF,TGTGCCAGCAGGAAGACAGGGGGCGCGGGCGAGCAGTACTTC
TRBV5-1,TRBD1,TRBJ2-2,many,CASSLAGQGYTGELFF,TGCGCCAGCAGCCTGGCCGGACAGGGGTACACCGGGGAGCTGTTTTTT
TRBV28,TRBD2,TRBJ2-1,-,CRAGVNTEQFF,TGTCGTGCGGGGGTCAACACTGAGCAGTTCTTC
TRBV5-5,-,TRBJ2-2,many,CASSLDPGTGELFF,TGTGCCAGCAGCTTGGATCCGGGCACCGGGGAGCTGTTTTTT
TRBV5-1,TRBD2,TRBJ2-3,many,CASSLERGSTDTQYF,TGCGCCAGCAGCTTGGAGCGGGGTAGCACAGATACGCAGTATTTT
TRBV29-1,-,TRBJ1-1,many,CSVEFRSENTEAFF,TGCAGCGTTGAATTCCGGAGCGAGAACACTGAAGCTTTCTTT
TRBV5-1,-,TRBJ2-6,many,CASKDSSGANVLTF,TGCGCCAGCAAAGACTCCTCTGGGGCCAACGTCCTGACTTTC
TRBV5-1,TRBD2,TRBJ2-1,many,CASSSGLAGSYNEQFF,TGCGCCAGCAGCTCAGGACTAGCGGGGTCCTACAATGAGCAGTTCTTC
TRBV20-1,-,TRBJ1-4,once,CSGRMVNKKLFF,TGCAGCGGCCGGATGGTTAATAAAAAACTGTTTTTT
TRBV11-2,-,TRBJ2-7,many,CASSLNGYEQYF,TGTGCCAGCAGCTTAAACGGCTACGAGCAGTACTTC
TRBV29-1,-,TRBJ2-1,medium-sized,CSVAHLEQFF,TGCAGCGTTGCCCATCTTGAGCAGTTCTTC
TRBV4-3,-,TRBJ1-6,many,CASSQALVGSSYNSPLHF,TGCGCCAGCAGCCAAGCTTTAGTGGGGAGCTCCTATAATTCACCCCTCCACTTT
TRBV10-3,TRBD2,TRBJ2-1,many,CATIKPGLAGNEQFF,TGTGCCACGATTAAACCGGGACTAGCAGGAAATGAGCAGTTCTTC
TRBV6-1,-,TRBJ1-5,few,CASTWTLVDQPQHF,TGTGCCAGCACTTGGACACTGGTTGATCAGCCCCAGCATTTT
TRBV5-1,TRBD1,TRBJ2-5,-,CASSSPLGQGQETQYF,TGCGCCAGCAGCTCCCCGCTTGGACAGGGCCAAGAGACCCAGTACTTC
TRBV12-3/TRBV12-4,TRBD2,TRBJ2-2,many,CASSLLRGGPTGELFF,TGTGCCAGCAGTCTATTGCGGGGGGGCCCCACCGGGGAGCTGTTTTTT
TRBV14,-,TRBJ2-5,-,CASSQDVSAASQETQYF,TGTGCCAGCAGCCAAGATGTCAGCGCTGCTAGCCAAGAGACCCAGTACTTC